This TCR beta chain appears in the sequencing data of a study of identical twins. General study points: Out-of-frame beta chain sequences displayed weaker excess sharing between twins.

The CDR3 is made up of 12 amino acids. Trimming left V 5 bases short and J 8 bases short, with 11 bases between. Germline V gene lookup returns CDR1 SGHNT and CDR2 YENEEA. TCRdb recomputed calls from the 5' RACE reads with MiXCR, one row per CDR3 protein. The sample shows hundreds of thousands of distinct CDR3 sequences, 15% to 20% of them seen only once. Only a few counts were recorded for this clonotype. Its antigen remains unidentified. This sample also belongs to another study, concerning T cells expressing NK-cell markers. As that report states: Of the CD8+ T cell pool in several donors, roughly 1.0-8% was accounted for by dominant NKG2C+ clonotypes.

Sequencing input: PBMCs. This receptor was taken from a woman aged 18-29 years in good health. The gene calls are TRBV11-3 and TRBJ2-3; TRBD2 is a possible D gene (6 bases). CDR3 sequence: CASSLSLATQYF. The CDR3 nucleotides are TGTGCCAGCAGCCTATCACTAGCTACGCAGTATTTT.